A selection of T cell receptor beta chains follows, all from one sample in a study of blood T cell repertoires in COVID-19. Using immunoSEQ multiplex PCR, the repertoire was profiled, and TCRdb retains in-frame clones only, with some absent. The table records 220,000 or so clones, about four fifths of them present only once. The source material was PBMCs or T cells enriched from blood (not recorded which). The source of these receptors is a woman aged 40-49 years with acute COVID-19. The CDR3 runs from the conserved cysteine through the conserved F or W. A D gene is named only where the DNA matches it firmly. The size of a clone is reported for some rows only, either as once, few or many, or as a class for expanded clones.

TRBJ2-3 TRBV24-1 TRBD2 - TGTGCCACCAGTGACCCCAGCGGGAGGGCCCCAGATACGCAGTATTTT CATSDPSGRAPDTQYF
TRBJ2-3 TRBV13 TRBD2 - TGTGCCAGCAGCTACGAGAAGCGGGGGGGCGAAGGGACAGATACGCAGTATTTT CASSYEKRGGEGTDTQYF
TRBJ1-2 TRBV20-1 TRBD1 few TGCAGTGCTAGTAGACAGGGTAGGGCTAACTATGGCTACACCTTC CSASRQGRANYGYTF
TRBJ2-1 TRBV7-2 TRBD2 - TGTGCCAGCAGCTTAGCGGTAGCGGGGGATTACAATGAGCAGTTCTTC CASSLAVAGDYNEQFF
TRBJ2-2 TRBV21-1 - - TGTGCCAGCAGCCAGGGAAAGGGTGTGCCTAGGGCCGGGGAGCTGTTTTTT CASSQGKGVPRAGELFF
TRBJ1-4 TRBV7-9 TRBD1 - TGTGCCAGCAGCTTAGGGGACAGACCAACTAATGAAAAACTGTTTTTT CASSLGDRPTNEKLFF
TRBJ2-7 TRBV7-9 TRBD1 once TGTGCCAGCAGCTTCCGACAGGGCCAAGTCGAGCAGTACTTC CASSFRQGQVEQYF
TRBJ2-6 TRBV3-1/TRBV3-2 - - TGTGCCAGCAGCCAAAGCCAGGGGTTGGGGGCCAACGTCCTGACTTTC CASSQSQGLGANVLTF
TRBJ2-1 TRBV24-1 - few TGTGCCACCGCGCTAGCGAATCGAGACAATGAGCAGTTCTTC CATALANRDNEQFF
TRBJ1-1 TRBV7-9 - - TGTGCCAGCAGAGAAAGGGGTGAAGCTTTCTTT CASRERGEAFF
TRBJ2-2 TRBV27 TRBD2 - TGTGCCAGCAGCTCCGGGACTAGCGACTTGGGGGAGCTGTTTTTT CASSSGTSDLGELFF
TRBJ2-2 TRBV3-1/TRBV3-2 TRBD1 - TGTGCCAGCAGAATAGGGGGCCCAGGGCGTAACACCGGGGAGCTGTTTTTT CASRIGGPGRNTGELFF
TRBJ2-1 TRBV27 - once TGTGCCAGCAGTTTCCCCCCTCCTGGCGGCGAGCAGTTCTTC CASSFPPPGGEQFF
TRBJ2-7 TRBV4-1 TRBD2 - TGCGCCAGCAGCCACCAAGCGGGATTCGGTTACGAGCAGTACTTC CASSHQAGFGYEQYF
TRBJ2-5 TRBV5-1 - - TGCGCCAGCAGCTTGGCCACTGGAGAGACCCAGTACTTC CASSLATGETQYF
TRBJ2-1 TRBV28 TRBD2 - TGTGCCACCTACGGGACTAGTCAGTTCTTC CATYGTSQFF
TRBJ2-7 TRBV10-2 - once TGCGCCAGCAGTGAACTGGGGCTTATATACGAGCAGTACTTC CASSELGLIYEQYF
TRBJ2-7 TRBV4-3 - once TGCGCCAGCAGCCAAGATAAGGGGGCGCGCGGGAACGAGCAGTACTTC CASSQDKGARGNEQYF
TRBJ1-5 TRBV4-2 - once TGTGCCAGCAGCCAAGATTATGATCAGCCCCAGCATTTT CASSQDYDQPQHF
TRBJ2-3 TRBV24-1 TRBD2 - TGTGCCACCAGTGATTTAACCGGGACTAGCGGAGTCACAGATACGCAGTATTTT CATSDLTGTSGVTDTQYF
TRBJ2-2 TRBV4-3 TRBD2 once TGCGCCAGCAGCCGCAGGCTAGCGGGGGGCCTCAACACCGGGGAGCTGTTTTTT CASSRRLAGGLNTGELFF
TRBJ2-4 TRBV15 TRBD2 once TGTGCCACCAGCAGAGATCGGGCTAGCGGGAGAAATAACATTCAGTACTTC CATSRDRASGRNNIQYF
TRBJ1-1 TRBV2 TRBD1 once TGTGCCAGCAAACGGAACTCGGCCACAGGGGGCGGCGGAGCTTTCTTT CASKRNSATGGGGAFF
TRBJ1-5 TRBV6-5 - - TGTGCCAGCAGTCGGGGTGGGGGGTGGCAGCCCCAGCATTTT CASSRGGGWQPQHF
TRBJ2-5 TRBV24-1 - - TGTGCCACCAGTGACATGACAGGACCCCAAGAGACCCAGTACTTC CATSDMTGPQETQYF
TRBJ2-1 TRBV30 TRBD2 - TGTGCCTGGAGTCTTGCGGGGGGCTACAATGAGCAGTTCTTC CAWSLAGGYNEQFF
TRBJ1-6 TRBV18 TRBD1 - TGTGCCAGCTCGGGACAGGGCGCCCTAAATTCACCCCTCCACTTT CASSGQGALNSPLHF
TRBJ1-2 TRBV18 - - TGTGCCAGCTCGGAGGGGAACTATGGCTACACCTTC CASSEGNYGYTF